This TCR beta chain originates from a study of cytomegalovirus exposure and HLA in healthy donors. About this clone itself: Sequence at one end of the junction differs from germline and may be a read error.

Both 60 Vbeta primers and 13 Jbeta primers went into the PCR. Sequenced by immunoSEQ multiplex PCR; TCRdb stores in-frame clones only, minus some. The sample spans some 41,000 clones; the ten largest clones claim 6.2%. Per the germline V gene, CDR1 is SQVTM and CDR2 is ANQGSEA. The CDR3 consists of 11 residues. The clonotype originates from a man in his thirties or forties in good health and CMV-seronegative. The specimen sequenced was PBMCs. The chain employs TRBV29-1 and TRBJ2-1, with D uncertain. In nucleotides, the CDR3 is TGCAGCGCCGTGAACTACAATGAGCAGCTCTTC. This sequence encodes CSAVNYNEQLF.